The 22 T cell receptor beta chains below were found in one sample sequenced in a study of CD8+CD57+ T cells in acquired aplastic anemia. CDR3 and TCR beta VDJ profiling relied on a genomic DNA template. TCRdb reprocessed the reads via MiXCR and lists one record per CDR3 protein. The sample holds about 190,000 distinct CDR3 sequences; 50% to 55% are singletons and the top ten take roughly 15%. What was sequenced was sorted CD4+, CD8+, or CD8+CD57+ T cells (not recorded which) from PBMCs. These receptors all stem from a human donor in good health, serving as a control.

This chain connects TRBV20-1 to TRBJ2-7; 7 bases match TRBD2. Unmatched junction bases numbered 11, after V lost 6 bases and J lost 0 bases. Germline CDR1 and CDR2: DFQATT and SNEGSKA (reference sequence). The CDR3 consists of 15 residues. The CDR3: CSAEHDLAVSYEQYF. Written as DNA, the CDR3 is TGCAGTGCGGAGCACGATCTAGCGGTCTCCTACGAGCAGTACTTC.

This chain connects TRBV6-6 to TRBJ2-7, with D possibly being TRBD1 (6 bases). There are 14 residues in the CDR3. The germline gives CDR1 MNHNY, CDR2 SVGAGI (reference sequence). V was trimmed by 2 bases and J by 6 bases, leaving 14 bases between them. CDR3 in amino acids: CASSYLDRSSEQYF. DNA of the CDR3: TGTGCCAGCAGTTACCTCGACAGGAGCTCCGAGCAGTACTTC.

The V call is TRBV5-6, the J call TRBJ1-2; D is ambiguous. Trimming stripped 3 bases from V and 3 bases from J, with 12 bases between. There are 14 residues in the CDR3. CDR1 is SGHDT, CDR2 YYEEEE, per germline. The CDR3 bases are TGTGCCAGCAGCTCTAGCGGGGATGACTATGGCTACACCTTC. Amino acid sequence: CASSSSGDDYGYTF. The variable domain in full, completed from reference TRBV5-6 and TRBJ1-2, reads DAGVTQSPTHLIKTRGQQVTLRCSPKSGHDTVSWYQQALGQGPQFIFQYYEEEERQRGNFPDRFSGHQFPNYSSELNVNALLLGDSALYLCASSSSGDDYGYTFGSGTRLTVV.

CDR3 nucleotide sequence: TGCAGCGTTGAAGCAGGGGTCTCCTACGAGCAGTACTTC. Translated, it gives CSVEAGVSYEQYF. The rearrangement links TRBV29-1 to TRBJ2-7; a weak D match, TRBD1 (6 bases). V gave up 1 base and J gave up 0 bases, with 7 bases separating them. This CDR3 has 13 residues. Germline CDR1 and CDR2: SQVTM and ANQGSEA.

This chain joins TRBV19 and TRBJ1-2; 7 nucleotides line up with TRBD1. V shed 5 bases and J 4 bases; nucleotides not matched to a gene: 4. The CDR3 is 13 residues long. Germline CDR1 reads LNHDA; CDR2 reads SQIVND (reference sequence). CDR3 protein: CASSGGQIYGYTF. DNA for the CDR3: TGTGCCAGTAGTGGGGGACAGATCTATGGCTACACCTTC.

The table lists this clonotype with many counts. The chain couples TRBV6-2 or TRBV6-3 to TRBJ2-5; D is undetermined. With 2 bases removed from V and 5 bases from J, the gap between germline ends came to 3 bases. CDR1 and CDR2 (germline): MNHEY, SVGEGT. The CDR3 is 11 residues long. CDR3 nucleotides: TGTGCCAGCAGTTACGTGGAGACCCAGTACTTC. Its protein is CASSYVETQYF.

This clonotype has a count of ten or more. The chain employs TRBV20-1 and TRBJ2-3; 11 positions agree with TRBD2. In germline, CDR1 is DFQATT, CDR2 SNEGSKA (reference sequence). This CDR3 has 15 residues. The J segment lost 4 bases and the V segment lost 1 base, leaving 4 bases of the junction unmatched. The CDR3 sequence: CSARGLAGGADTQYF. The CDR3 DNA follows: TGCAGTGCTAGAGGCCTAGCGGGGGGTGCAGATACGCAGTATTTT.

The rearrangement joins TRBV19 to TRBJ2-3, with 12 bases aligning to TRBD2. Germline V gene data show CDR1 as LNHDA and CDR2 as SQIVND (reference sequence). CDR3 length equals 14 residues. The V gene end was trimmed by 6 bases and the J gene end by 4 bases; junction bases not matched to a gene: 2. CDR3 coding DNA: TGTGCCAGTAGGTGGACTAGCGGGGCAGATACGCAGTATTTT. Amino acid sequence: CASRWTSGADTQYF.

This clonotype was seen repeatedly, ten times or more. The chain joins TRBV20-1 to TRBJ2-7; a weak D match, TRBD1 (6 bases). This CDR3 contains 17 residues. Germline-derived CDR1 and CDR2 are DFQATT and SNEGSKA (reference sequence). Between the trimmed V and J ends, which lost 6 bases and 1 base, there was a span of 25 bases. CDR3 DNA: TGCAGTGCCACCCACCCAAGGACACAGGGTATTTCCTACGAGCAGTACTTC. It specifies CSATHPRTQGISYEQYF.

This clonotype has only a few counts. The chain combines TRBV7-6 with TRBJ1-6, with TRBD1 matching over 7 bases. The CDR3 is 13 amino acids. Germline CDR1 is SGHVS and CDR2 is FNYEAQ. V gave up 4 bases and J gave up 8 bases; unmatched junction bases: 2. The CDR3 region has the DNA TGTGCCAGCAGCTCTGGACAGGATTCACCCCTCCACTTT. This sequence encodes CASSSGQDSPLHF.

This clonotype was seen ten or more times. CDR3 coding DNA: TGTGCCAGCAGCTTAGCGGGGGGCCAAACTGAAGCTTTCTTT. Translating it yields CASSLAGGQTEAFF. The V call is TRBV7-2, the J call TRBJ1-1; maybe TRBD1 (6 bases). CDR3 length: 14 residues. Germline CDR1 is SGHTA and CDR2 is FQGNSA. Trimming cost V 0 bases and J 5 bases, with 10 bases left between them.

The genes are TRBV7-2 and TRBJ1-2; D is perhaps TRBD1 (6 bases). The ends were cut back, 5 bases at V and 6 bases at J, with 16 bases in the middle. Germline CDR1 reads SGHTA; CDR2 reads FQGNSA. The CDR3 sequence is 14 residues long. DNA for the CDR3: TGTGCCAGCAGCCAAGACCAGGGGCGACATGGCTACACCTTC. The encoded protein is CASSQDQGRHGYTF.

The chain has TRBV25-1 and TRBJ1-6, with no clear D. CDR1 MGHDK and CDR2 SYGVNS come from the germline V gene. The V end lost 7 bases, the J end lost 7 bases, and 17 bases lay between the germline ends. The CDR3 runs 15 residues. The CDR3 DNA reads as TGTGCCAGCACCCTCGCTGGGGTTTGGAATTCACCCCTCCACTTT. Protein: CASTLAGVWNSPLHF.

The chain employs TRBV24-1 and TRBJ2-5; 12 bases are shared with TRBD2. Unmatched junction bases numbered 4, after V lost 2 bases and J lost 1 base. The CDR3 is 17 residues long. Germline V gives CDR1 KGHDR, CDR2 SFDVKD. The CDR3 bases are TGTGCCACCAGTGATTCTAAACTAGCGGGGGGCCAAGAGACCCAGTACTTC. This sequence encodes CATSDSKLAGGQETQYF.

As for this clonotype: This may stem from a read error, because a much larger clone lies one nucleotide away. The CDR3 DNA follows: TGTGCCAGCAGTGAACAGGGGGTAGGAAAACTGTTTTTT. Its translation is CASSEQGVGKLFF. V is TRBV6-1 and J is TRBJ1-4, with TRBD1 matching 7 bases. The J segment lost 10 bases and the V segment lost 2 bases, leaving 4 bases of the junction unmatched. Germline V CDR1 and CDR2: MNHNS, SASEGT. This CDR3 comprises 13 residues.

The chain combines TRBV9 with TRBJ1-5; 7 positions match TRBD1. The CDR3 is 16 residues long. V was pared by 5 bases and J by 2 bases, with 10 bases of the junction left unmatched. CDR1 is SGDLS, CDR2 YYNGEE, per germline. In nucleotides, the CDR3 is TGTGCCAGCAGTACTACAGGGGAGGTGGGCAATCAGCCCCAGCATTTT. This sequence encodes CASSTTGEVGNQPQHF.

This clonotype was observed at least ten times. The V and J genes are TRBV4-3 and TRBJ2-1; 10 nucleotides line up with TRBD2. V was clipped by 4 bases and J by 4 bases; unmatched bases: 4. The germline CDR1 and CDR2 sequences are LGHNA and YSLEER. The CDR3 is 15 residues long. The CDR3 DNA reads as TGCGCCAGCAGCCCGCGAGCGGGGGGGTACAATGAGCAGTTCTTC. Its translation: CASSPRAGGYNEQFF.

This clonotype has ten or more counts. This rearrangement joins TRBV2 to TRBJ2-3, with D possibly matching TRBD2 (6 bases). The CDR3 is made up of 13 amino acids. Germline values: CDR1 SNHLY, CDR2 FYNNEI. V lost 7 bases to trimming and J lost 8 bases, with 16 bases between them. The CDR3 region is CASKRERDSTQYF. The CDR3, as DNA: TGTGCCAGCAAGAGGGAGAGGGACTCTACGCAGTATTTT.

The chain has TRBV3-1 and TRBJ1-5; D not certain. The germline gives CDR1 LGHDT, CDR2 YNNKEL (reference sequence). The V end was cut by 5 bases, the J end by 5 bases, with 13 bases between. CDR3 length equals 14 residues. The CDR3 DNA follows: TGTGCCAGCAGCGTAGAGGGCGGTTATCAGCCCCAGCATTTT. Residues: CASSVEGGYQPQHF.

To note about this clonotype: A junction end diverges from the germline sequence, so it may reflect a read error. This chain joins TRBV7-9 and TRBJ1-6, with a possible D match to TRBD1 (5 bases). Germline lookup yields CDR1 SEHNR and CDR2 FQNEAQ (reference sequence). The CDR3 has 16 residues. The chain's CDR3 is CASSQGRAGSNSPLHF. CDR3 nucleotide sequence: TGCGCCAGCAGCCAAGGTAGGGCAGGGAGTAATTCACCCCTCCACTTT. The full variable domain, with the rest looked up from reference TRBV7-9 and TRBJ1-6, is DTGVSQNPRHKITKRGQNVTFRCDPISEHNRLYWYRQTLGQGPEFLTYFQNEAQLEKSRLLSDRFSAERPKGSFSTLEIQRTEQGDSAMYLCASSQGRAGSNSPLHFGNGTRLTVT.

The chain links TRBV5-1 to TRBJ1-2; possible D gene TRBD1, 5 bases. Deletions cut 0 bases from V and 7 bases from J, with 10 bases between. Per the germline V gene, CDR1 is SGHRS and CDR2 is YFSETQ. The CDR3 covers 13 residues. CDR3 loop: CASSLAGLSGYTF. Here the CDR3 DNA reads TGCGCCAGCAGCTTGGCAGGGTTGTCTGGCTACACCTTC.

The chain couples TRBV24-1 to TRBJ2-7; TRBD1 matches at 10 bases. With V trimmed by 4 bases and J by 0 bases, 5 bases remained unmatched. CDR1 KGHDR and CDR2 SFDVKD come from the germline V gene. This CDR3 is built from 16 residues. The CDR3 nucleotides read TGTGCCACCAGTGACGGTGGGACAGGGGTCTCCTACGAGCAGTACTTC. This gives the protein CATSDGGTGVSYEQYF.